This section outlines one T cell receptor beta chain sequence together with its context. Its specificity is unknown. Germline V gives CDR1 LGHNA, CDR2 YNFKEQ. V was cut by 2 bases and J by 4 bases, with 15 bases left in between. This CDR3 comprises 15 residues. The study ran its PCR with 60 Vbeta and 13 Jbeta primers. Sequenced by immunoSEQ multiplex PCR; TCRdb stores in-frame clones only, minus some. The repertoire holds fewer than 200,000 clones, with approximately 70% as singletons. These data originate in a study of cytomegalovirus exposure and HLA in healthy donors. About the study: Some 85 million unique TCRs, all from HLA-typed donors, were included in an early release of the data.

Points from the study as a whole: Near-uniform donor sequencing depth was presumed by presence/absence analyses. Most CMV-associated TCR beta chains appeared HLA-restricted in a later analysis. Generally TCR sequences proved uncommon, though certain public TCRs appeared in numerous donors.

The TCR originated in a man aged 35 to 55 in good health and CMV-seropositive. This chain connects TRBV4-2 to TRBJ2-7; the D gene is possibly TRBD2 (5 bases). The sequencing input was PBMCs. CDR3 DNA: TGTGCCAGCAGCCAAATGGTCGGGAAGGCATACGAGCAGTACTTC. Protein: CASSQMVGKAYEQYF.